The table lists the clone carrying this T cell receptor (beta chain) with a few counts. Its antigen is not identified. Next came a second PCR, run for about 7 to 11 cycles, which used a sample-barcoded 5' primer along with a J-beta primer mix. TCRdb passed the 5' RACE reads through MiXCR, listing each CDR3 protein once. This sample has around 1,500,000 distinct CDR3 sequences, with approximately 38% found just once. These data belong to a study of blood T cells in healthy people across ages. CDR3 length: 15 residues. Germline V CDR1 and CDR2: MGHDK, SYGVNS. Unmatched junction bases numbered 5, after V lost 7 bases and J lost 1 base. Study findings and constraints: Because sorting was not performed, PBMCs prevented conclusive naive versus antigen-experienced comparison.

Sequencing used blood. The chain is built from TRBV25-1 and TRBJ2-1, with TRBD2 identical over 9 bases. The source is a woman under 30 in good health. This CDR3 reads CASTIAGASYNEQFF. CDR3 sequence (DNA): TGTGCCAGCACTATAGCGGGAGCATCCTACAATGAGCAGTTCTTC.